This note documents a single T cell receptor (beta chain) sequence. The data derive from a study of blood T cell repertoires in COVID-19. Study-level background: COVID-19 samples from acute and convalescent phases originated in the United States, Italy and Spain. In each case, the material was cDNA or gDNA derived from T cells, B-cell-depleted T cells, or PBMCs.

The CDR3 has 19 residues. The trim removed 5 bases at V and 3 bases at J, leaving 16 bases unmatched. Germline assignment: CDR1 MDHEN and CDR2 SYDVKM. Per the authors' pipeline: Quantification of nucleated cells was approximated via reference gene primer amplification. TCRdb's table, derived via immunoSEQ multiplex PCR, lists solely in-frame clones and lacks some. That table gives V, J and clone size, and the DNA gave D and trimming. The sample consists of about 140,000 clones, approximately 82% of them appearing once. The receptor comes from a human donor in a cohort sampled during active COVID-19. The chain joins TRBV28 to TRBJ1-4; 9 nucleotides match TRBD1. Sequencing was done on a sample of peripheral blood. The DNA for the CDR3 is TGTGCCAGCAGTCCGCTCCCCCGGGACAGGGTAAAGCCTAATGAAAAACTGTTTTTT. The encoded protein is CASSPLPRDRVKPNEKLFF.